This T cell receptor beta chain comes out of a study of T and B cells in COVID-19 patients. Multiplex PCR with BIOMED2 TRB-A/B primer pools amplified TRB rearrangements. TCRdb redid the calling of the multiplex PCR reads with MiXCR, one entry per CDR3 protein. The table lists approximately 17,000 distinct CDR3 sequences, roughly 28% of them singletons, with 4% to 4.5% in the top ten. CDR1 is MNHEY and CDR2 is SMNVEV in the germline V gene (reference sequence). The V segment lost 5 bases and the J segment 1 base; nucleotides outside the gene matches: 16. The CDR3 runs to 18 residues. Each TRB amplification used about 250-550 ng of genomic DNA from blood. This clonotype has a count of ten or more.

The receptor comes from a human donor who had recovered from COVID-19. The gene calls are TRBV27 and TRBJ1-2, with TRBD1 matching over 7 bases. The sample taken for sequencing was blood. In DNA form, the CDR3 reads TGTGCCAGCAGTCACAGGGGAGGCTTCCGAAGTCGTAACTATGGCTACACCTTC. Amino acids: CASSHRGGFRSRNYGYTF.